This T cell receptor (beta chain) appears in the sequencing data of a study of blood T cell repertoires in COVID-19. Overall study: The samples span acute and convalescent COVID-19 from the United States, Italy and Spain.

In Seattle, patients joined the study during active infection and were tracked longitudinally. V dropped 0 bases and J dropped 4; count of bases not matched to a gene: 0. The CDR3 runs to 13 residues. CDR1 is GTSNPN, CDR2 SVGIG, per germline (reference sequence). In the original processing: Nucleated cell counts were estimated from reference gene primer amplification. Produced via immunoSEQ multiplex PCR; TCRdb's table is partial and in-frame only. V and J calls and clone size are given by that table; D and trimming were obtained from the DNA. Of 200,000 to 250,000 clones listed, around 86% are singletons.

Material for sequencing was peripheral blood. V gene TRBV30 combines with J gene TRBJ2-7; 10 bases align to TRBD2. The origin of this receptor is a woman between 65 and 79 years old with COVID-19, enrolled during active disease. The CDR3 loop reads CAWSVLAGYEQYF. The CDR3 region has the DNA TGTGCCTGGAGTGTACTAGCGGGGTACGAGCAGTACTTC.